Listed below are T cell receptor beta chains from one sample, sequenced in a study of blood T cell repertoires in COVID-19. Sequencing used immunoSEQ multiplex PCR; TCRdb keeps in-frame clones, though not all of them. Found here are approximately 88,000 clones, over 60% of them singletons; the top ten hold 8.7%. Sequenced: peripheral blood. The receptors come from a man aged 50 or older who had recovered from COVID-19. Each CDR3 is given with its conserved first and last residue. Each record gives: clone size, V gene, J gene, D gene, CDR3 protein, CDR3 DNA. A D gene is named only where the DNA matches it firmly. Not all rows give a size; the values are once, few, many and, for expanded clones, a class.

clone_size: NA
v_call: TRBV27
j_call: TRBJ2-3
d_call: TRBD1
cdr3_aa: CASSFGWGQRTDTQYF
cdr3_nt: TGTGCCAGCAGTTTTGGTTGGGGACAGCGCACAGATACGCAGTATTTT

clone_size: once
v_call: TRBV6-2/TRBV6-3
j_call: TRBJ2-4
d_call: NA
cdr3_aa: CASSYSLVEVGILAKNIQYF
cdr3_nt: TGTGCCAGCAGTTACTCCCTAGTTGAAGTTGGCATACTAGCCAAAAACATTCAGTACTTC

clone_size: NA
v_call: TRBV29-1
j_call: TRBJ2-7
d_call: TRBD2
cdr3_aa: CSVGGTSGAYEQYF
cdr3_nt: TGCAGCGTTGGGGGGACTAGCGGGGCGTACGAGCAGTACTTC

clone_size: NA
v_call: TRBV5-6
j_call: TRBJ1-2
d_call: NA
cdr3_aa: CASSFPGGDYGYTF
cdr3_nt: TGTGCCAGCAGCTTCCCGGGGGGGGACTATGGCTACACCTTC

clone_size: NA
v_call: TRBV13
j_call: TRBJ2-1
d_call: TRBD2
cdr3_aa: CASSLGERGYNEQFF
cdr3_nt: TGTGCCAGCAGCTTAGGGGAGCGGGGTTACAATGAGCAGTTCTTC

clone_size: NA
v_call: TRBV9
j_call: TRBJ1-3
d_call: NA
cdr3_aa: CASSVGGGYSGNTIYF
cdr3_nt: TGTGCCAGCAGCGTAGGTGGGGGCTACTCTGGAAACACCATATATTTT

clone_size: NA
v_call: TRBV6-6
j_call: TRBJ2-1
d_call: NA
cdr3_aa: CASSPPFGVTHNEQFF
cdr3_nt: TGTGCCAGCAGCCCTCCCTTCGGGGTGACCCACAATGAGCAGTTCTTC

clone_size: NA
v_call: TRBV13
j_call: TRBJ2-3
d_call: TRBD2
cdr3_aa: CASSLGGGLADTQYF
cdr3_nt: TGTGCCAGCAGCTTAGGCGGGGGGTTAGCAGATACGCAGTATTTT

clone_size: NA
v_call: TRBV5-4
j_call: TRBJ2-3
d_call: TRBD1
cdr3_aa: CASSQKQGPGTDTQYF
cdr3_nt: TGTGCCAGCAGCCAAAAACAGGGGCCGGGTACAGATACGCAGTATTTT

clone_size: NA
v_call: TRBV19
j_call: TRBJ1-2
d_call: TRBD1
cdr3_aa: CASSTRDSYGYTF
cdr3_nt: TGTGCCAGTAGTACCCGGGACAGCTATGGCTACACCTTC

clone_size: NA
v_call: TRBV3-1/TRBV3-2
j_call: TRBJ2-1
d_call: TRBD2
cdr3_aa: CASSQGGGSNEQFF
cdr3_nt: TGTGCCAGCAGCCAGGGCGGGGGGTCCAATGAGCAGTTCTTC

clone_size: NA
v_call: TRBV6-2/TRBV6-3
j_call: TRBJ1-2
d_call: NA
cdr3_aa: CASSLDSLYGYTF
cdr3_nt: TGTGCCAGCAGCCTGGACAGCTTATATGGCTACACCTTC

clone_size: NA
v_call: TRBV7-2
j_call: TRBJ2-1
d_call: TRBD2
cdr3_aa: CASKTSGIQNNEQFF
cdr3_nt: TGTGCCAGCAAAACTAGCGGAATCCAGAACAATGAGCAGTTCTTC

clone_size: NA
v_call: TRBV3-1/TRBV3-2
j_call: TRBJ2-2
d_call: TRBD2
cdr3_aa: CASSQDEVAGYTGELFF
cdr3_nt: TGTGCCAGCAGCCAAGACGAGGTAGCGGGGTACACCGGGGAGCTGTTTTTT

clone_size: few
v_call: TRBV4-3
j_call: TRBJ2-2
d_call: NA
cdr3_aa: CASSQDFGGRNTGELFF
cdr3_nt: TGCGCCAGCAGCCAAGATTTTGGAGGGAGGAACACCGGGGAGCTGTTTTTT

clone_size: NA
v_call: TRBV4-3
j_call: TRBJ1-2
d_call: NA
cdr3_aa: CASSQGIREYGYTF
cdr3_nt: TGCGCCAGCAGCCAAGGGATCCGGGAATATGGCTACACCTTC

clone_size: NA
v_call: TRBV5-8
j_call: TRBJ2-3
d_call: NA
cdr3_aa: CASSWGLGGDTQYF
cdr3_nt: TGTGCCAGCAGCTGGGGCCTGGGGGGAGATACGCAGTATTTT

clone_size: NA
v_call: TRBV19
j_call: TRBJ2-6
d_call: NA
cdr3_aa: CASSKDPRGSFSGANVLTF
cdr3_nt: TGTGCCAGTAGTAAAGACCCCAGGGGCTCGTTCTCGGGGGCCAACGTCCTGACTTTC

clone_size: once
v_call: TRBV4-2
j_call: TRBJ2-1
d_call: NA
cdr3_aa: CASSPTENAYNEQFF
cdr3_nt: TGTGCCAGCAGCCCCACGGAGAACGCGTACAATGAGCAGTTCTTC

clone_size: NA
v_call: TRBV25-1
j_call: TRBJ2-2
d_call: TRBD1
cdr3_aa: CASSESRGQGSGELFF
cdr3_nt: TGTGCCAGCAGTGAATCAAGGGGACAGGGCTCCGGGGAGCTGTTTTTT

clone_size: NA
v_call: TRBV7-2
j_call: TRBJ1-2
d_call: NA
cdr3_aa: CASSFQGSGYTF
cdr3_nt: TGTGCCAGCAGCTTTCAGGGTAGCGGCTACACCTTC

clone_size: NA
v_call: TRBV6-7
j_call: TRBJ1-5
d_call: NA
cdr3_aa: CASSSRDIDNQPQHF
cdr3_nt: TGTGCCAGCAGTTCCCGGGACATCGACAATCAGCCCCAGCATTTT

clone_size: many
v_call: TRBV28
j_call: TRBJ1-1
d_call: NA
cdr3_aa: CASSHDQRTEAFF
cdr3_nt: TGTGCCAGCAGCCACGACCAGAGGACTGAAGCTTTCTTT

clone_size: few
v_call: TRBV13
j_call: TRBJ1-6
d_call: TRBD1
cdr3_aa: CASSLGQQPGSRGSSPLHF
cdr3_nt: TGTGCCAGCAGCTTAGGCCAACAGCCCGGTTCCAGGGGGAGTTCACCCCTCCACTTT

clone_size: NA
v_call: TRBV11-1
j_call: TRBJ2-7
d_call: NA
cdr3_aa: CASSPRPTLGEQYF
cdr3_nt: TGTGCCAGCAGCCCGCGGCCAACCTTAGGAGAGCAGTACTTC

clone_size: once
v_call: TRBV5-1
j_call: TRBJ2-1
d_call: NA
cdr3_aa: CASSVGPPRNEQFF
cdr3_nt: TGCGCCAGCAGCGTCGGCCCCCCTAGGAATGAGCAGTTCTTC

clone_size: NA
v_call: TRBV9
j_call: TRBJ2-2
d_call: NA
cdr3_aa: CASSPQRGNTGELFF
cdr3_nt: TGTGCCAGCAGCCCTCAACGGGGGAACACCGGGGAGCTGTTTTTT

clone_size: NA
v_call: TRBV3-1/TRBV3-2
j_call: TRBJ1-2
d_call: NA
cdr3_aa: CASSQDNNYGYTF
cdr3_nt: TGTGCCAGCAGCCAAGATAATAACTATGGCTACACCTTC

clone_size: NA
v_call: TRBV18
j_call: TRBJ2-7
d_call: TRBD1
cdr3_aa: CASSSGGPDEQYF
cdr3_nt: TGTGCCAGCTCGTCAGGGGGTCCGGACGAGCAGTACTTC

clone_size: NA
v_call: TRBV6-6
j_call: TRBJ1-1
d_call: NA
cdr3_aa: CASSSFPTSNTEAFF
cdr3_nt: TGTGCCAGCAGTTCATTCCCCACATCTAACACTGAAGCTTTCTTT

clone_size: NA
v_call: TRBV7-2
j_call: TRBJ1-1
d_call: TRBD1
cdr3_aa: CASSAGGQGWGTEAFF
cdr3_nt: TGTGCCAGCAGCGCAGGGGGACAGGGCTGGGGCACTGAAGCTTTCTTT

clone_size: few
v_call: TRBV18
j_call: TRBJ1-2
d_call: NA
cdr3_aa: CASSPPGRSNYGYTF
cdr3_nt: TGTGCCAGCTCACCACCGGGCAGATCTAACTATGGCTACACCTTC

clone_size: NA
v_call: TRBV19
j_call: TRBJ1-3
d_call: NA
cdr3_aa: CASSMTARTGRVGISGNTIYF
cdr3_nt: TGTGCCAGTAGTATGACCGCTCGAACAGGGCGGGTTGGAATTTCTGGAAACACCATATATTTT

clone_size: NA
v_call: TRBV6-5
j_call: TRBJ2-1
d_call: TRBD1
cdr3_aa: CAIARDRSNNEQFF
cdr3_nt: TGTGCCATCGCCCGGGACAGGAGTAACAATGAGCAGTTCTTC

clone_size: NA
v_call: TRBV7-3
j_call: TRBJ2-7
d_call: TRBD2
cdr3_aa: CASSPLASSYEQYF
cdr3_nt: TGTGCCAGCAGCCCACTAGCGTCGTCCTACGAGCAGTACTTC

clone_size: NA
v_call: TRBV6-2/TRBV6-3
j_call: TRBJ2-4
d_call: TRBD1
cdr3_aa: CASSNASRDRKAKNIQYF
cdr3_nt: TGTGCCAGCAGTAACGCTTCTCGGGACAGAAAAGCCAAAAACATTCAGTACTTC

clone_size: NA
v_call: TRBV7-9
j_call: TRBJ2-3
d_call: NA
cdr3_aa: CASSPPTQGSTDTQYF
cdr3_nt: TGTGCCAGCAGCCCCCCTACCCAGGGGAGCACAGATACGCAGTATTTT

clone_size: NA
v_call: TRBV5-4
j_call: TRBJ2-7
d_call: TRBD2
cdr3_aa: CASRVFSGSGYEQYF
cdr3_nt: TGTGCCAGCAGAGTCTTTAGCGGGAGTGGGTACGAGCAGTACTTC

clone_size: NA
v_call: TRBV11-3
j_call: TRBJ2-1
d_call: NA
cdr3_aa: CASSLTGHYNEQFF
cdr3_nt: TGTGCCAGCAGCTTAACGGGACACTACAATGAGCAGTTCTTC

clone_size: once
v_call: TRBV6-2/TRBV6-3
j_call: TRBJ1-1
d_call: TRBD1
cdr3_aa: CASSFVPGQGGMNTEAFF
cdr3_nt: TGTGCCAGCAGTTTCGTCCCGGGACAGGGTGGGATGAACACTGAAGCTTTCTTT

clone_size: NA
v_call: TRBV19
j_call: TRBJ1-2
d_call: NA
cdr3_aa: CASSPITVNYGYTF
cdr3_nt: TGTGCCAGTAGTCCCATCACGGTAAACTATGGCTACACCTTC

clone_size: NA
v_call: TRBV6-5
j_call: TRBJ1-2
d_call: NA
cdr3_aa: CASTLWDFSDGYTF
cdr3_nt: TGTGCCAGTACCCTTTGGGACTTCTCAGATGGCTACACCTTC

clone_size: few
v_call: TRBV2
j_call: TRBJ1-5
d_call: NA
cdr3_aa: CASSGGQSNQPQHF
cdr3_nt: TGTGCCAGCAGTGGGGGGCAGAGCAATCAGCCCCAGCATTTT

clone_size: NA
v_call: TRBV28
j_call: TRBJ1-2
d_call: TRBD1
cdr3_aa: CASSGGGVNYGYTF
cdr3_nt: TGTGCCAGCAGCGGAGGGGGCGTGAACTATGGCTACACCTTC

clone_size: few
v_call: TRBV27
j_call: TRBJ2-7
d_call: NA
cdr3_aa: CASRHPKRAPSYEQYF
cdr3_nt: TGTGCCAGCAGACACCCGAAGAGGGCTCCTTCCTACGAGCAGTACTTC